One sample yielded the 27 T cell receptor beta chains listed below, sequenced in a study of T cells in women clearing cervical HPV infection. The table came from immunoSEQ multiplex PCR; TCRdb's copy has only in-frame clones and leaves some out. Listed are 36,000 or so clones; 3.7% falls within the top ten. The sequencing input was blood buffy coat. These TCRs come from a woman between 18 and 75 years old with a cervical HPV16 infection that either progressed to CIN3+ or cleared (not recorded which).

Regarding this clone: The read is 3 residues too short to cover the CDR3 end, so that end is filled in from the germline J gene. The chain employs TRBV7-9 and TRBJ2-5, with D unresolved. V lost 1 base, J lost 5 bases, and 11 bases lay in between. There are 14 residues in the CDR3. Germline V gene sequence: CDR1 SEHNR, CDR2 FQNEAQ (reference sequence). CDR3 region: CASSLDGSRETQYF. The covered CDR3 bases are TGTGCCAGCAGCTTAGACGGGTCTCGGGAGACC.

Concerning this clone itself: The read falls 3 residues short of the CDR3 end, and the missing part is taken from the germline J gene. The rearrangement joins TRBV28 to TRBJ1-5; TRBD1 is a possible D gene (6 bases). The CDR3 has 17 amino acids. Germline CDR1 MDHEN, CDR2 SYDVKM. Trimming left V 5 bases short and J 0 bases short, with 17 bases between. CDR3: CASSLEATGHSNQPQHF. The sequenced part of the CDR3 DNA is TGTGCCAGCAGTCTCGAGGCGACAGGCCATAGCAATCAGCCC. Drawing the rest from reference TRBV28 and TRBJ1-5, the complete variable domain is DVKVTQSSRYLVKRTGEKVFLECVQDMDHENMFWYRQDPGLGLRLIYFSYDVKMKEKGDIPEGYSVSREKKERFSLILESASTNQTSMYLCASSLEATGHSNQPQHFGDGTRLSIL.

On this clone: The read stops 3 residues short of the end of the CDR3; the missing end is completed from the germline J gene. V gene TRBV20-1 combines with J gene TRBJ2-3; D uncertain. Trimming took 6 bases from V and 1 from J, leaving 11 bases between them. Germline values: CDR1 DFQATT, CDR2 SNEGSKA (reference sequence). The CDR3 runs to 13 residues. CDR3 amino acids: CSARRFGTDTQYF. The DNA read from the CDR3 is TGCAGTGCACGGCGGTTTGGCACAGATACG.

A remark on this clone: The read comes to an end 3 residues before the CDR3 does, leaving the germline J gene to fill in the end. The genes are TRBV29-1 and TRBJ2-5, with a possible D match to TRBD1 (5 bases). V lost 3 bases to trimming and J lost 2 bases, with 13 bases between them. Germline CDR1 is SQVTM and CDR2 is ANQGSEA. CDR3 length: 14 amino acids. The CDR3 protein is CSVDARTTQETQYF. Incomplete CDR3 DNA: TGCAGCGTTGACGCCCGGACAACACAAGAGACC.

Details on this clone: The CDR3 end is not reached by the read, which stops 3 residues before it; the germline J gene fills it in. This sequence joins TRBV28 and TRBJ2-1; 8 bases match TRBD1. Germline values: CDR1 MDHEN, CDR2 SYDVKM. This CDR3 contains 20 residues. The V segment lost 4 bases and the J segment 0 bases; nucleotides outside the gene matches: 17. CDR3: CASSSRGQAIRGSSYNEQFF. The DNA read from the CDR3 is TGTGCCAGCAGTTCACGGGGACAGGCGATCCGTGGTAGCTCCTACAATGAG.

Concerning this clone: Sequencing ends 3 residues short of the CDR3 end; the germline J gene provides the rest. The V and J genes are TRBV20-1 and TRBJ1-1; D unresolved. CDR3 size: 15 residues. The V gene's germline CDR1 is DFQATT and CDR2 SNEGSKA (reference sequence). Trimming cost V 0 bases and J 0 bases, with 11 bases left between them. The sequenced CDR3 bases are TGCAGTGCTAGAGATCCTGGCAGTTTGAACACTGAA. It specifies CSARDPGSLNTE. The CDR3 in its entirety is CSARDPGSLNTEAFF.

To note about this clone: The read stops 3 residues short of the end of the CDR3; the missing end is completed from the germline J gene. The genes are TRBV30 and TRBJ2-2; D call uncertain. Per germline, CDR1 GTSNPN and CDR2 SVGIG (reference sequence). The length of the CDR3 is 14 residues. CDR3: CAAQLTSVYEKLFF. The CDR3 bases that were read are TGTGCCGCACAACTCACAAGCGTTTATGAAAAG.

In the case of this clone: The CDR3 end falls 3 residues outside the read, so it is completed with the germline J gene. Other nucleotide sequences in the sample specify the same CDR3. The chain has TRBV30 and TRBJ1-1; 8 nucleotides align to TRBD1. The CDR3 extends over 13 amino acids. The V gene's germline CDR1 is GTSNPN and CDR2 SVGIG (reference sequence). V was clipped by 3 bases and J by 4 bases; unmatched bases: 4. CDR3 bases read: TGTGCCTGGAGGGACAGGGTGGGCACTGAA. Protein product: CAWRDRVGTE. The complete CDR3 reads CAWRDRVGTEAFF.

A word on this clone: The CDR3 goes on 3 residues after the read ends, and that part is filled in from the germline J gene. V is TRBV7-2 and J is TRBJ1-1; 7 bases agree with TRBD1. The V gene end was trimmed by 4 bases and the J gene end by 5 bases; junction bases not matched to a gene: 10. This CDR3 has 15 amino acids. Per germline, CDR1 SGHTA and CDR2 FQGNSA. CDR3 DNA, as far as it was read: TGTGCCAGCAGCTCCTCAAGGACAGGAGGGACTGAA. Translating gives CASSSSRTGGTE. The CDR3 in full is CASSSSRTGGTEAFF.

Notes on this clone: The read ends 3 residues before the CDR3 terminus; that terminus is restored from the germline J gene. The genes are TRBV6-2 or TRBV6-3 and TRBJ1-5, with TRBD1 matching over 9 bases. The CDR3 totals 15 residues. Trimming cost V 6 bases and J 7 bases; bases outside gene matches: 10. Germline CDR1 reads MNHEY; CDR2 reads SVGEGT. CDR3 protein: CASRHYTGGQQPQHF. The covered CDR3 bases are TGTGCCAGCAGGCATTATACAGGGGGCCAACAGCCC.

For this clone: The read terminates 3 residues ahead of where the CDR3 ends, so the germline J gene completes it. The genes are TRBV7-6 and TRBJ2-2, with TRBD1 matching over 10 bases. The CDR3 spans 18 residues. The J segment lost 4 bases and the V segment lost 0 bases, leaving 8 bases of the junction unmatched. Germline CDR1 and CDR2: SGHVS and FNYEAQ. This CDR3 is CASSLARGGQGVTGELFF. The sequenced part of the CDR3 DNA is TGTGCCAGCAGCTTAGCAAGGGGTGGACAGGGGGTCACCGGGGAG.

The CDR3 bases that were read are TGTGCCAGCAGTTACGGGGCAGCAGGAAACACC. Translation gives CASSYGAAGNT. The CDR3, in full, reads CASSYGAAGNTIYF. This rearrangement joins TRBV6-2 or TRBV6-3 to TRBJ1-3; a possible D gene is TRBD1 (5 bases). The read terminates 3 residues ahead of where the CDR3 ends, so the germline J gene completes it. CDR3 size: 14 residues. V shed 2 bases and J shed 4 bases, with 9 bases lying between them. The germline CDR1 and CDR2 sequences are MNHEY and SVGEGT.

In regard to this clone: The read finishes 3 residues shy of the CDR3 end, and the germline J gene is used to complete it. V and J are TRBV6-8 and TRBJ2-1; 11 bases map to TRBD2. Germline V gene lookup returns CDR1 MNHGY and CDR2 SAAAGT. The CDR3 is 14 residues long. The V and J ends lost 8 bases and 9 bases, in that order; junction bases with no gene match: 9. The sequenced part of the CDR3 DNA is TGTGCCAGCCCAACTAGCGGGAGTTCTAGTGAG. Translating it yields CASPTSGSSSE. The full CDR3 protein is CASPTSGSSSEQFF.

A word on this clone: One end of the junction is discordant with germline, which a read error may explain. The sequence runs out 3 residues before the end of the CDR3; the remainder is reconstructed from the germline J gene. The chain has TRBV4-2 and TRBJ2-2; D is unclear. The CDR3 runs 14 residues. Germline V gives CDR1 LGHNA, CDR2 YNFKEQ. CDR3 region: CASSLQAGSGELFF. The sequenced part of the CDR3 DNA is TGCGCCAGCAGCCTGCAGGCAGGCTCCGGGGAG.

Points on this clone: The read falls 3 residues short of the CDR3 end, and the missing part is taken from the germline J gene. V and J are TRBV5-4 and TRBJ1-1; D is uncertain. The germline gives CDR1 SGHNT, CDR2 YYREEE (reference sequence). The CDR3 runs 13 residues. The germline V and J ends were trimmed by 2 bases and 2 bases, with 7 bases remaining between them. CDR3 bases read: TGTGCCAGCAGCTTTTCGGGTAACACTGAA. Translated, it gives CASSFSGNTE. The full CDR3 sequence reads CASSFSGNTEAFF.

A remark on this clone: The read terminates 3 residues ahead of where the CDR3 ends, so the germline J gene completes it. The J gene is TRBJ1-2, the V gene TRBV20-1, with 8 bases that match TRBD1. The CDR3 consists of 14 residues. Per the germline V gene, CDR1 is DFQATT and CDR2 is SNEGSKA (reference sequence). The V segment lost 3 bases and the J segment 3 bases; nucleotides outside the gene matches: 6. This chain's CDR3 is CSASNQGADYGYTF. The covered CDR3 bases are TGCAGTGCTAGTAACCAGGGGGCGGACTATGGC.

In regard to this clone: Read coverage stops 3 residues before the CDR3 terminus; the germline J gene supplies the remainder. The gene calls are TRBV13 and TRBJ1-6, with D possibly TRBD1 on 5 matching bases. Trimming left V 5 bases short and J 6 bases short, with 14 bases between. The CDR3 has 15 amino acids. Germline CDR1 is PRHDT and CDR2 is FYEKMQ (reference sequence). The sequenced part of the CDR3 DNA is TGTGCCAGCAGCAACTCGGGGGGTAGTAATTCACCC. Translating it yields CASSNSGGSNSP. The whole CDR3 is CASSNSGGSNSPLHF.

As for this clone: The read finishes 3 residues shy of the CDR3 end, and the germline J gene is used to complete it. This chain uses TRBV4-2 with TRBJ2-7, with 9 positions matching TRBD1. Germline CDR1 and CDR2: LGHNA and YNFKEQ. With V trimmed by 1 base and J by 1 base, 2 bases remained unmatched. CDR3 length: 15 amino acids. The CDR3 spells CASSQGQGESYEQYF. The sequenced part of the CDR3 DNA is TGTGCCAGCAGCCAAGGACAGGGGGAATCCTACGAG.

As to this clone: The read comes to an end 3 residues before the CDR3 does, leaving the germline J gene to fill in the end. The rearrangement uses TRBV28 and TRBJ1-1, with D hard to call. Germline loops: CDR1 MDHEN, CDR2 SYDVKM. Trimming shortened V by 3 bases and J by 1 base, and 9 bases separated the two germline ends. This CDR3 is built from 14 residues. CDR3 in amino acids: CASSFSTGNTEAFF. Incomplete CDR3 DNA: TGTGCCAGCAGTTTCAGCACGGGGAACACTGAA. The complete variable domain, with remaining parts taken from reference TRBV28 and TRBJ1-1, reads DVKVTQSSRYLVKRTGEKVFLECVQDMDHENMFWYRQDPGLGLRLIYFSYDVKMKEKGDIPEGYSVSREKKERFSLILESASTNQTSMYLCASSFSTGNTEAFFGQGTRLTVV.

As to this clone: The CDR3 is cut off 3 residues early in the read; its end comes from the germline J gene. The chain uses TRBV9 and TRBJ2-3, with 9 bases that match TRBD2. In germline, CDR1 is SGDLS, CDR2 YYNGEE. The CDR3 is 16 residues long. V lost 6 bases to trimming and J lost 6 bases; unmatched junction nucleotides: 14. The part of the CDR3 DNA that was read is TGTGCCAGCAACCCGGGGTGGCGGGGGGGCTGGGATACG. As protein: CASNPGWRGGWDT. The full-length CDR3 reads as CASNPGWRGGWDTQYF.

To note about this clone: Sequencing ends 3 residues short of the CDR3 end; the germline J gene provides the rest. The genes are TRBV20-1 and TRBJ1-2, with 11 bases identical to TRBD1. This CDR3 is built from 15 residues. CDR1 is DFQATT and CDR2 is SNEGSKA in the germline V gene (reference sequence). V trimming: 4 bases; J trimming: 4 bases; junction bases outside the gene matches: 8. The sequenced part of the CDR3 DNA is TGCAGTGCTACCGGACAGGGGGCAAACCCCTATGGC. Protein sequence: CSATGQGANPYG. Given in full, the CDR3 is CSATGQGANPYGYTF.

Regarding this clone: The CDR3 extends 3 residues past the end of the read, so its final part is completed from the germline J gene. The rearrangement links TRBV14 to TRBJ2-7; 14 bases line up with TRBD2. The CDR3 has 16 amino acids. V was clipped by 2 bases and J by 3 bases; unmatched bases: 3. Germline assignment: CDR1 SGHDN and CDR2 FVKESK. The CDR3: CASSQKGLAGGYEQYF. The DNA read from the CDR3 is TGTGCCAGCAGCCAAAAAGGACTAGCGGGGGGCTACGAG.

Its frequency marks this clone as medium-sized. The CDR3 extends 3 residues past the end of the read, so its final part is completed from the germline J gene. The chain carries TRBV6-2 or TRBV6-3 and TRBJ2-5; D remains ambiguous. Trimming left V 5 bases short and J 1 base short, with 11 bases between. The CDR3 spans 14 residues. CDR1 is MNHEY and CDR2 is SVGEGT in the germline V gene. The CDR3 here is CASSPTELQETQYF. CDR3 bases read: TGTGCCAGCAGTCCTACAGAGCTCCAAGAGACC.

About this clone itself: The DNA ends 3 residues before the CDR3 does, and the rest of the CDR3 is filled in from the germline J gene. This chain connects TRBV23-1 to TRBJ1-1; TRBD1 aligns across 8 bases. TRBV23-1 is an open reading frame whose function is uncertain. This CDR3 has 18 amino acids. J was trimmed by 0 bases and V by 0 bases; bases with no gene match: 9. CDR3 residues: CASSQSFSTGDMNTEAFF. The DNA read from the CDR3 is TGCGCCAGCAGTCAATCCTTTTCGACAGGGGACATGAACACTGAA.

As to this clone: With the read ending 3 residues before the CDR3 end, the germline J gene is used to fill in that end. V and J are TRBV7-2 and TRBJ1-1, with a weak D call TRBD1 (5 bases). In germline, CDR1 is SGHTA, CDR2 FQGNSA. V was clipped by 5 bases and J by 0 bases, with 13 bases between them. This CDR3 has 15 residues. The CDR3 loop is CASSARQLVNTEAFF. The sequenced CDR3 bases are TGTGCCAGCAGCGCCCGACAGTTGGTGAACACTGAA.

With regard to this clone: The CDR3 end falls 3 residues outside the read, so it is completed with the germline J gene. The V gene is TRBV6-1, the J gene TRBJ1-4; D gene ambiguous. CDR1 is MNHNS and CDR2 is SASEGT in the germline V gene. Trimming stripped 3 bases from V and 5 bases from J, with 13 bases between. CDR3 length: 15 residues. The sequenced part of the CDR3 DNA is TGTGCCAGCAGTGAGGGCCGGTCGCCCAATGAAAAA. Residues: CASSEGRSPNEK. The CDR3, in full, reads CASSEGRSPNEKLFF.

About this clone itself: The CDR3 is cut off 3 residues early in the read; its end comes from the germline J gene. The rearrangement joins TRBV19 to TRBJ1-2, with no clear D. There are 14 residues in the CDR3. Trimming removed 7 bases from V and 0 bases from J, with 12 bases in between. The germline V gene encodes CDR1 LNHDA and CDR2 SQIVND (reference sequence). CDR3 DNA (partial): TGTGCCAGTAACATCGGGGTCGCTAACTATGGC. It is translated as CASNIGVANYG. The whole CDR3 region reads CASNIGVANYGYTF.